One and the same sample provided the 13 T cell receptor beta chains below, sequenced in a study of Ad26.COV2.S vaccination and SARS-CoV-2 variants. Treatment defined: 15 to 20 received Ad26.COV2.S at low or high dose, single or two shots; about 5 received placebo; per-sample allocation not given. The samples were gathered on day 63 after the first injection of vaccine or placebo. This table comes from immunoSEQ multiplex PCR, and its TCRdb copy is limited to in-frame clones, with some not included. The top ten clones hold 10% to 15% of a sample with 400,000 to 450,000 clones, 75% to 95% of them seen once. The sample in question was peripheral blood, obtained in a trial of Ad26.COV2.S vaccine versus placebo. These receptors were collected from a person between 18 and 59 years old who received the Ad26.COV2.S COVID-19 vaccine or a placebo.

J is TRBJ2-2 and V is TRBV29-1, with TRBD1 as a possible D gene (5 bases). CDR1 is SQVTM and CDR2 is ANQGSEA in the germline V gene. Trimming stripped 5 bases from V and 0 bases from J, with 10 bases between. There are 14 residues in the CDR3. CDR3 amino acids: CSVMTVTNTGELFF. In DNA form, the CDR3 reads TGCAGCGTTATGACAGTGACGAACACCGGGGAGCTGTTTTTT.

The chain couples TRBV24-1 to TRBJ1-2; D possibly corresponds to TRBD1 (5 bases). The ends were cut back, 4 bases at V and 4 bases at J, with 18 bases in the middle. CDR1 KGHDR and CDR2 SFDVKD come from the germline V gene. The CDR3 has 16 residues. CDR3: CATSDPRKGLGYGYTF. Here the CDR3 DNA reads TGTGCCACCAGTGACCCGAGGAAGGGGCTCGGCTATGGCTACACCTTC.

This chain connects TRBV2 to TRBJ1-2; no clear D gene. Germline CDR1 SNHLY, CDR2 FYNNEI. The CDR3 has 15 residues. The V end was cut by 6 bases, the J end by 0 bases, with 14 bases between. CDR3 nucleotides: TGTGCCAGCAGCGCCGGGCTGGGAACTAACTATGGCTACACCTTC. Translated, it gives CASSAGLGTNYGYTF.

This clone came up a few times. V usage is TRBV6-2 or TRBV6-3 and J usage is TRBJ1-3; D ambiguous. CDR1 is MNHEY, CDR2 SVGEGT, per germline. The CDR3 contains 15 residues. The ends were cut back, 3 bases at V and 0 bases at J, with 9 bases in the middle. Written as DNA, the CDR3 is TGTGCCAGCAGTTATCCGAAGGCCTCTGGAAACACCATATATTTT. Protein: CASSYPKASGNTIYF.

The chain uses TRBV4-3 and TRBJ1-6; the D is unclear. V lost 0 bases, J lost 0 bases, and 9 bases lay in between. CDR3 length: 17 residues. The germline CDR1 and CDR2 sequences are LGHNA and YSLEER. In DNA, the CDR3 is TGCGCCAGCAGCCAAGACTTTCTGAGCTCCTATAATTCACCCCTCCACTTT. It translates to CASSQDFLSSYNSPLHF.

The chain carries TRBV7-9 and TRBJ2-5; 10 bases match TRBD2. The V segment lost 8 bases and the J segment 2 bases; nucleotides outside the gene matches: 11. The germline CDR1 and CDR2 sequences are SEHNR and FQNEAQ (reference sequence). CDR3 size: 16 residues. The CDR3 here is CASFPAGLAKQETQYF. CDR3 sequence (DNA): TGTGCCAGCTTCCCCGCGGGACTAGCGAAACAAGAGACCCAGTACTTC.

The chain carries TRBV19 and TRBJ1-1, with D possibly matching TRBD1 (5 bases). This CDR3 is 16 amino acids long. The germline V gene encodes CDR1 LNHDA and CDR2 SQIVND (reference sequence). Trimming pared 2 bases from V and 1 base from J, leaving 14 bases between. The CDR3 loop is CASSILRGQGNTEAFF. In DNA form, the CDR3 reads TGTGCCAGTAGTATATTGCGTGGGCAGGGGAACACTGAAGCTTTCTTT.

The chain carries TRBV18 and TRBJ2-4; 9 bases are a match to TRBD1. This CDR3 comprises 16 residues. J lost 0 bases, V lost 3 bases, and 3 bases had no gene match. Looked up from germline, CDR1 is KGHSH and CDR2 is LQKENI. The CDR3 DNA reads as TGTGCCAGCTCACCCGGGACAGGGCTAGCCAAAAACATTCAGTACTTC. Translating it yields CASSPGTGLAKNIQYF.

This chain connects TRBV4-3 to TRBJ2-5; possible D gene TRBD1, 5 bases. The length of the CDR3 is 15 residues. Trimming cost V 1 base and J 2 bases, with 11 bases left between them. Germline CDR1 is LGHNA and CDR2 is YSLEER. Here the CDR3 reads CASSQGLREQETQYF. The DNA of the CDR3 is TGCGCCAGCAGCCAAGGCCTCAGGGAACAAGAGACCCAGTACTTC.

The rearrangement links TRBV27 to TRBJ2-3; 11 bases map to TRBD1. V was pared by 6 bases and J by 4 bases, with 6 bases of the junction left unmatched. The length of the CDR3 is 15 residues. In germline, CDR1 is MNHEY, CDR2 SMNVEV (reference sequence). The CDR3 region is CASSRDRGSSDTQYF. The DNA for the CDR3 is TGTGCCAGCAGCCGGGACAGGGGGAGCTCAGATACGCAGTATTTT.

This rearrangement joins TRBV5-6 to TRBJ2-3; D unclear. This CDR3 region has 14 residues. In germline, CDR1 is SGHDT, CDR2 YYEEEE. V was shortened by 0 bases and J by 1 base, with 6 bases between the two germline ends. CDR3 in DNA: TGTGCCAGCAGCTTGGGATGGGGCACAGATACGCAGTATTTT. It is translated as CASSLGWGTDTQYF.

The chain employs TRBV13 and TRBJ2-3; 8 nucleotides agree with TRBD2. Germline-derived CDR1 and CDR2 are PRHDT and FYEKMQ (reference sequence). V lost 5 bases and J lost 0; bases outside the gene matches: 4. This CDR3 has 15 amino acids. The CDR3 loop is CASSPGGVSTDTQYF. The CDR3 DNA follows: TGTGCCAGCAGCCCCGGGGGGGTTAGCACAGATACGCAGTATTTT.

The gene calls are TRBV5-1 and TRBJ2-7; D is unclear. V was pared by 3 bases and J by 2 bases, with 6 bases between. The CDR3 consists of 12 residues. Looked up from germline, CDR1 is SGHRS and CDR2 is YFSETQ. The CDR3 here is CASSSGPYEQYF. The CDR3, as DNA: TGCGCCAGCAGCTCTGGACCCTACGAGCAGTACTTC.